This TCR beta chain was profiled in a study of T-cell memory formation after mild COVID-19. As for the study in general: Clusters of TCRs were largely donor specific.

TCRdb re-derived calls from the 5' RACE reads in MiXCR, one entry per CDR3 protein. The sample has fewer than 300,000 distinct CDR3 sequences, roughly 17% seen once. The CDR3 runs 12 residues. V was shortened by 10 bases and J by 3 bases, with 12 bases between the two germline ends. This clonotype turned up a few times. The chain joins TRBV12-3 or TRBV12-4 to TRBJ1-2; D ambiguous. This TCR was recovered from a man aged 18 to 30 who had mild COVID-19 (a few samples of this study predate the infection). Cell type and time point are not known. Sequencing was performed on PBMCs or a T cell subset sorted from them (not recorded which). The CDR3 DNA reads as TGTGCCATACGTGCGGGAGACTATGGCTACACCTTC. Protein sequence: CAIRAGDYGYTF.